This T cell receptor (beta chain) originates from a study of beta chain features in type 1 diabetes. This clone was counted a few times. What it binds is unknown. Sampling consisted of one heparinised blood draw per donor, averaging roughly 100 mL. Study results and caveats: In all four CD4+ subsets, TCRB CDR3 length was significantly, moderately reduced in type 1 diabetes.

Of the isolated RNA, all was reverse transcribed, and so the sequenced material was expressed TCRB transcripts. The table came from immunoSEQ multiplex PCR; TCRdb's copy has only in-frame clones and leaves some out. The repertoire holds about 660,000 clones, with over 12% as singletons. The source of this sequence is a man younger than 35 with type 1 diabetes. Sequencing input: naive CD4+ T cells from blood.

Here the CDR3 reads CASSPSRESYEQYF. DNA for the CDR3: TGTGCCAGCAGCCCGTCCAGAGAGTCCTACGAGCAGTACTTC. The V gene is TRBV7-9, the J gene TRBJ2-7; D uncertain. Between the trimmed V and J ends, which lost 5 bases and 1 base, there was a span of 12 bases. Germline CDR1 SEHNR, CDR2 FQNEAQ (reference sequence). This CDR3 spans 14 amino acids.